This record covers a single T cell receptor (beta chain). What it recognizes is unknown. Molecular-barcoded quantitative 5'-RACE produced these TCR beta libraries. MiXCR was run by TCRdb on the 5' RACE reads, yielding one entry per CDR3 protein. This sample has some 340,000 distinct CDR3 sequences, with about 15% found just once. The ends were cut back, 6 bases at V and 5 bases at J, with 13 bases in the middle. The CDR3 sequence is 14 residues long. The data were obtained in a study of CD8 T cells in ankylosing spondylitis. The study's findings and limits: Prior work had noted some motif variants in reactive arthritis blood and synovial fluid. Disease-linked clones, CD8+, were relatively rare in peripheral blood.

Sequencing was done on a sample of blood, either unsorted or a sorted T cell fraction (not recorded which). The chain carries TRBV12-3 or TRBV12-4 and TRBJ2-2, with TRBD1 as a possible D gene (7 bases). The TCR comes from a male donor with ankylosing spondylitis or in good health (not recorded which). The CDR3 coding sequence is TGTGCCAGCAGAAGACAGGGAGGAACCGGGGAGCTGTTTTTT. Translating it yields CASRRQGGTGELFF.